Each of the 23 T cell receptor beta chains below was sequenced from the same sample in a study of T cell responses to AZD1222 COVID-19 vaccine. This table comes from immunoSEQ multiplex PCR, and its TCRdb copy is limited to in-frame clones, with some not included. The repertoire holds over 150,000 clones, with roughly 90% as singletons. The sequences come from peripheral blood, collected 28 days after the second AZD1222 dose. Receptors were obtained from an adult who received the AZD1222 COVID-19 vaccine.

The chain joins TRBV3-1 (or the pseudogene TRBV3-2) to TRBJ2-1, with D unresolved. The CDR3 loop spans 13 amino acids. Per the germline V gene, CDR1 is LGHDT and CDR2 is YNNKEL (reference sequence). V was trimmed by 4 bases and J by 7 bases, leaving 11 bases between them. DNA for the CDR3: TGTGCCAGCAGCCCGAAACGGTTAAATGAGCAGTTCTTC. Amino acids: CASSPKRLNEQFF.

This chain connects TRBV11-2 to TRBJ2-5, with D possibly TRBD1 on 5 matching bases. The CDR3 has 18 residues. Germline assignment: CDR1 SGHAT and CDR2 FQNNGV. Trimming took off 2 bases at V and 5 bases at J, with 24 bases between the two ends. CDR3 in amino acids: CASSLISPLRQTVETQYF. The CDR3 DNA follows: TGTGCCAGCAGCTTAATCTCTCCGCTCAGACAGACGGTCGAGACCCAGTACTTC.

V and J are TRBV6-5 and TRBJ1-4; D may be TRBD1 (5 bases). Germline values: CDR1 MNHEY, CDR2 SVGAGI. CDR3 length: 15 residues. Deletions cut 0 bases from V and 8 bases from J, with 13 bases between. Here the CDR3 DNA reads TGTGCCAGCAGTTACTCAGGGGAGGGAGGCGAAAAACTGTTTTTT. As protein: CASSYSGEGGEKLFF.

The CDR3 region is CASSFAGTLVAEAFF. The CDR3 nucleotides are TGTGCCAGCAGCTTTGCCGGGACCCTGGTGGCTGAAGCTTTCTTT. The chain links TRBV11-3 to TRBJ1-1, with a possible D match to TRBD1 (5 bases). Germline V gene data show CDR1 as SGHNT and CDR2 as YENEEA. Trimming cost V 3 bases and J 6 bases, with 17 bases left between them. The CDR3 is made up of 15 amino acids.

In its sample, this clone was seen once. The chain has TRBV28 and TRBJ1-1; possibly TRBD1 for D (6 bases). With 2 bases removed from V and 1 base from J, the gap between germline ends came to 14 bases. CDR3 length: 16 residues. Germline-derived CDR1 and CDR2 are MDHEN and SYDVKM. The CDR3: CASSLGVDRQNTEAFF. The CDR3 DNA is TGTGCCAGCAGTTTAGGGGTCGACAGGCAGAACACTGAAGCTTTCTTT.

This clone was seen only once. The J gene is TRBJ2-7, the V gene TRBV28; 8 bases are a match to TRBD1. V dropped 5 bases and J dropped 5; count of bases not matched to a gene: 8. The germline CDR1 and CDR2 sequences are MDHEN and SYDVKM. The CDR3 sequence is 14 residues long. The DNA of the CDR3 is TGTGCCAGCAGTCCCCCGGACAGGGCCCACGAGCAGTACTTC. It specifies CASSPPDRAHEQYF.

This clone was recorded only once. V gene TRBV6-4 combines with J gene TRBJ1-4, with 12 bases aligning to TRBD1. Germline lookup yields CDR1 MRHNA and CDR2 SNTAGT. The CDR3 loop spans 17 amino acids. Trimming cost V 7 bases and J 7 bases; bases outside gene matches: 13. This CDR3 is CASIRRGTGGSGEKLFF. Written as DNA, the CDR3 is TGTGCCAGCATACGTCGAGGGACAGGGGGCTCGGGTGAAAAACTGTTTTTT.

The chain links TRBV28 to TRBJ1-1; no clear D. The CDR3 length is 12 residues. Germline V CDR1 and CDR2: MDHEN, SYDVKM. V was shortened by 6 bases and J by 6 bases, with 11 bases between the two germline ends. CDR3 DNA sequence: TGTGCCAGCAGCCGACTACGCGCTGAAGCTTTCTTT. Its protein product is CASSRLRAEAFF.

This sequence joins TRBV5-1 and TRBJ2-7, with 11 bases aligning to TRBD2. Germline V gene lookup returns CDR1 SGHRS and CDR2 YFSETQ. The CDR3 contains 16 residues. The ends lost 2 bases at V and 4 bases at J; junction bases unmatched: 8. DNA of the CDR3: TGCGCCAGCAGCTTTACTAGCGGGAGTCTCCCATACGAGCAGTACTTC. As protein: CASSFTSGSLPYEQYF.

CDR3 protein: CASSLGPERGYTF. DNA of the CDR3: TGTGCCAGCAGTTTAGGCCCCGAACGAGGCTACACCTTC. V and J are TRBV12-3 or TRBV12-4 and TRBJ1-2; D ambiguous. V was trimmed by 1 base and J by 8 bases, leaving 11 bases between them. The CDR3 extends over 13 amino acids.

This chain connects TRBV5-1 to TRBJ2-6, with D unresolved. CDR1 and CDR2 (germline): SGHRS, YFSETQ. V was shortened by 0 bases and J by 0 bases, with 10 bases between the two germline ends. The CDR3 covers 17 residues. CDR3 nucleotide sequence: TGCGCCAGCAGCTTGGCCGGGTGGGGCTCTGGGGCCAACGTCCTGACTTTC. Protein product: CASSLAGWGSGANVLTF.

This sequence joins TRBV5-1 and TRBJ2-7; D remains unclear. The CDR3 has 13 amino acids. Per the germline V gene, CDR1 is SGHRS and CDR2 is YFSETQ. The germline V and J ends were trimmed by 5 bases and 5 bases, with 14 bases remaining between them. The CDR3 coding sequence is TGCGCCAGCAGAGTCACTCCGTCTGACGAGCAGTACTTC. Translation gives CASRVTPSDEQYF.

The V gene is TRBV5-1, the J gene TRBJ1-1; perhaps TRBD1 as D (6 bases). CDR3 length: 15 amino acids. Deletions cut 0 bases from V and 7 bases from J, with 16 bases between. Germline V CDR1 and CDR2: SGHRS, YFSETQ. Here the CDR3 reads CASSLGEQGTFEAFF. Written as DNA, the CDR3 is TGCGCCAGCAGCTTGGGGGAACAGGGCACGTTTGAAGCTTTCTTT.

The chain couples TRBV4-2 to TRBJ2-5; D uncertain. Germline lookup yields CDR1 LGHNA and CDR2 YNFKEQ. There are 17 residues in the CDR3. The V and J ends lost 0 bases and 5 bases respectively, with 19 bases between them. CDR3: CASSQDEASLKGETQYF. Here the CDR3 DNA reads TGTGCCAGCAGCCAAGATGAGGCCTCTCTGAAGGGTGAGACCCAGTACTTC.

This chain links TRBV7-2 with TRBJ1-2; D not certain. This CDR3 spans 13 amino acids. V lost 5 bases, J lost 3 bases, and 10 bases lay in between. From germline, CDR1 is SGHTA and CDR2 FQGNSA. The CDR3 here is CASSQRNDYGYTF. CDR3 sequence (DNA): TGTGCCAGCAGCCAAAGGAATGACTATGGCTACACCTTC.

The gene calls are TRBV5-4 and TRBJ2-5; D ambiguous. There are 12 residues in the CDR3. The germline V and J ends were trimmed by 0 bases and 5 bases, with 5 bases remaining between them. Germline CDR1 is SGHNT and CDR2 is YYREEE (reference sequence). CDR3 bases: TGTGCCAGCAGCTTGGCGCTGGAGACCCAGTACTTC. Translating gives CASSLALETQYF.

This clone was detected a few times. The chain recombines TRBV10-3 with TRBJ2-3; D is ambiguous. The germline CDR1 and CDR2 sequences are ENHRY and SYGVKD. The CDR3 spans 15 residues. Trimming removed 4 bases at V and 1 base at J, with 12 bases between. Here the CDR3 reads CAISVGLSGTDTQYF. The DNA of the CDR3 is TGTGCCATCAGTGTTGGTCTCTCTGGCACAGATACGCAGTATTTT.

The chain recombines TRBV10-3 with TRBJ2-1; D is ambiguous. From germline, CDR1 is ENHRY and CDR2 SYGVKD. Trimming shortened V by 3 bases and J by 8 bases, and 8 bases separated the two germline ends. The CDR3 loop spans 12 amino acids. CDR3 region: CAISDLTDEQFF. The CDR3, as DNA: TGTGCCATCAGTGACCTCACGGATGAGCAGTTCTTC.

The gene calls are TRBV2 and TRBJ2-1, with 16 bases aligning to TRBD2. CDR1 and CDR2 (germline): SNHLY, FYNNEI. The CDR3 has 15 amino acids. V lost 6 bases and J lost 9; bases outside the gene matches: 5. The DNA of the CDR3 is TGTGCCAGCAGCCCCGGGACTAGCGGGAGGGCTGAGCAGTTCTTC. Its translation is CASSPGTSGRAEQFF.

The gene calls are TRBV4-1 and TRBJ1-2; D is uncertain. Between the trimmed V and J ends, which lost 2 bases and 0 bases, there was a span of 13 bases. Germline CDR1 MGHRA, CDR2 YSYEKL. CDR3 length: 16 amino acids. The CDR3 DNA reads TGCGCCAGCAGCCAAAGTGCCGGGTCTCCTAACTATGGCTACACCTTC. It encodes CASSQSAGSPNYGYTF.

V is TRBV12-5 and J is TRBJ1-1; D remains unclear. The CDR3 runs to 11 residues. V dropped 6 bases and J dropped 11 bases, with 13 bases sitting between them. The germline CDR1 and CDR2 sequences are LGHNT and FRNRAP. For the CDR3, the DNA is TGTGCTAGTGGCCCCGGTGTGGACGCTTTCTTT. Translating it yields CASGPGVDAFF.

This clone was recorded a few times. The chain uses TRBV5-1 and TRBJ1-1, with TRBD1 as a possible D gene (6 bases). Trimming shortened V by 4 bases and J by 3 bases, and 13 bases separated the two germline ends. The CDR3 totals 14 residues. CDR1 SGHRS and CDR2 YFSETQ come from the germline V gene. Here the CDR3 reads CASSLGGKDTEAFF. The CDR3 DNA is TGCGCCAGCAGCCTAGGGGGTAAGGACACTGAAGCTTTCTTT.

The CDR3 here is CASSLSPLTWVWETQYF. CDR3 nucleotide sequence: TGTGCCAGCAGCTTATCTCCCCTCACCTGGGTTTGGGAGACCCAGTACTTC. This chain connects TRBV5-5 to TRBJ2-5; the D is unclear. This CDR3 has 17 residues. Trimming removed 2 bases at V and 5 bases at J, with 22 bases between. Germline assignment: CDR1 SGHKS and CDR2 YYEKEE (reference sequence).